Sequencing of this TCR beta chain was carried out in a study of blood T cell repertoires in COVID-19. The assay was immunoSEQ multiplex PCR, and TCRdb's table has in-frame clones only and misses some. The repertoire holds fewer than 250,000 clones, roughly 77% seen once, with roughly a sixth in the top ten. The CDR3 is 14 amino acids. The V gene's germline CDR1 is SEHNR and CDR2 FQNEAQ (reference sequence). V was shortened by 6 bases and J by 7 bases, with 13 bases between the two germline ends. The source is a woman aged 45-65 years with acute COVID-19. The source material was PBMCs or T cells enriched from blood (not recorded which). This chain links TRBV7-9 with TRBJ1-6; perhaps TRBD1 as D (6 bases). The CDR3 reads CASSPGTSNSPLHF. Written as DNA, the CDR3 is TGTGCCAGCAGTCCCGGGACAAGCAATTCACCCCTCCACTTT.